Sequencing of this TCR beta chain was carried out in a study of T cell responses to AZD1222 COVID-19 vaccine. The study, taken as a whole, reports: Spike-specific TCR repertoires showed rising breadth and depth after two AZD1222 doses.

About this clone: The target antigen is unknown.

This CDR3 has 16 residues. Per the germline V gene, CDR1 is SGDLS and CDR2 is YYNGEE. With 0 bases clipped from V and 6 bases from J, the junction kept 8 bases outside the gene matches. Sequencing used immunoSEQ multiplex PCR; TCRdb keeps in-frame clones, though not all of them. The repertoire holds around 150,000 clones, with 90% as singletons. The chain employs TRBV9 and TRBJ2-1, with TRBD2 identical over 8 bases. The sequences come from peripheral blood, collected on day 0 of AZD1222 vaccination. The sequence was collected from an adult in good health. The CDR3 reads CASSVAIAGPPNEQFF. In DNA form, the CDR3 reads TGTGCCAGCAGCGTAGCTATAGCGGGGCCACCCAATGAGCAGTTCTTC.